Below, 13 T cell receptor beta chains from the same sample are listed, as sequenced in a study of blood T cells in healthy people across ages. A second PCR of about 6 to 11 cycles used a sample-barcoded 5' primer and a J-beta primer mix. TCRdb independently ran MiXCR on the 5' RACE reads; one entry per CDR3 protein. The table lists about 1,400,000 distinct CDR3 sequences, around 55% of them singletons. The sample consisted of blood. Source of these receptors: a man aged 18 to 35 in good health.

The chain carries TRBV3-1 and TRBJ2-1; 8 bases are shared with TRBD2. Germline V gives CDR1 LGHDT, CDR2 YNNKEL (reference sequence). CDR3 size: 17 residues. V shed 4 bases and J 4 bases; nucleotides not matched to a gene: 12. The CDR3 region is CASSLIRAGAAYNEQFF. In DNA, the CDR3 is TGTGCCAGCAGCCTTATACGAGCGGGGGCAGCTTACAATGAGCAGTTCTTC.

The rearrangement uses TRBV11-2 and TRBJ2-4; D not certain. With 0 bases removed from V and 8 bases from J, the gap between germline ends came to 8 bases. CDR1 SGHAT and CDR2 FQNNGV come from the germline V gene. The length of the CDR3 is 13 residues. The CDR3 sequence is CASSLEGSYIQYF. The CDR3 nucleotides are TGTGCCAGCAGCTTAGAGGGCAGCTACATTCAGTACTTC.

This chain joins TRBV20-1 and TRBJ2-1; D gene unclear. The CDR3 has 13 amino acids. Germline V gene lookup returns CDR1 DFQATT and CDR2 SNEGSKA (reference sequence). Trimming removed 6 bases from V and 4 bases from J, with 13 bases in between. DNA for the CDR3: TGCAGTGCCGCAGTCAGCACTTACAATGAGCAGTTCTTC. Translated: CSAAVSTYNEQFF.

V usage is TRBV20-1 and J usage is TRBJ1-1, with unresolved D. V was clipped by 3 bases and J by 0 bases, with 20 bases between them. Germline loops: CDR1 DFQATT, CDR2 SNEGSKA (reference sequence). The CDR3 has 17 residues. CDR3 sequence: CSASAGGLPIMNTEAFF. The CDR3 nucleotides read TGCAGTGCTAGCGCGGGTGGACTCCCTATCATGAACACTGAAGCTTTCTTT.

This clonotype was detected only once. The V call is TRBV15, the J call TRBJ2-2; D might be TRBD2 (6 bases). Trimming took 10 bases from V and 6 from J, leaving 15 bases between them. Germline V gene sequence: CDR1 LNHNV, CDR2 YYDKDF (reference sequence). This CDR3 spans 13 amino acids. CDR3 sequence: CAIRTSQAGELFF. The CDR3 coding sequence is TGTGCCATTCGCACTAGCCAGGCCGGGGAGCTGTTTTTT.

V usage is TRBV15 and J usage is TRBJ2-7, with TRBD2 as a possible D gene (6 bases). The CDR3 is 14 amino acids. Germline values: CDR1 LNHNV, CDR2 YYDKDF (reference sequence). Trimming took 0 bases from V and 4 from J, leaving 10 bases between them. The CDR3 DNA follows: TGTGCCACCAGCAGAGATCTAGCGCAGTACGAGCAGTACTTC. It yields the protein CATSRDLAQYEQYF.

There are a few counts of this clonotype. The V call is TRBV20-1, the J call TRBJ2-7; 11 bases map to TRBD2. The germline V gene encodes CDR1 DFQATT and CDR2 SNEGSKA (reference sequence). V shed 0 bases, J shed 3 bases, and the junction held 7 bases outside the gene matches. This CDR3 comprises 16 residues. For the CDR3, the DNA is TGCAGTGCTAGAGATCGGAGTAGCGGGGGGGACTACGAGCAGTACTTC. Translated: CSARDRSSGGDYEQYF.

This clonotype was seen once. The chain combines TRBV4-2 with TRBJ1-2, with TRBD1 as a possible D gene (6 bases). Germline V CDR1 and CDR2: LGHNA, YNFKEQ. The CDR3 totals 19 residues. V was shortened by 0 bases and J by 0 bases, with 20 bases between the two germline ends. CDR3 nucleotides: TGTGCCAGCAGCCAAGATGGGCGGACAGCCAACCGAACTAACTATGGCTACACCTTC. It specifies CASSQDGRTANRTNYGYTF.

The V and J genes are TRBV5-1 and TRBJ2-7; possibly TRBD1 for D (5 bases). Deletions cut 0 bases from V and 4 bases from J, with 14 bases between. Germline values: CDR1 SGHRS, CDR2 YFSETQ. The CDR3 is 15 amino acids. CDR3 coding DNA: TGCGCCAGCAGCTTGGAGGCAGGGCTAGAATACGAGCAGTACTTC. Its translation is CASSLEAGLEYEQYF. Full variable domain (rest looked up from reference TRBV5-1 and TRBJ2-7): KAGVTQTPRYLIKTRGQQVTLSCSPISGHRSVSWYQQTPGQGLQFLFEYFSETQRNKGNFPGRFSGRQFSNSRSEMNVSTLELGDSALYLCASSLEAGLEYEQYFGPGTRLTVT.

The V and J genes are TRBV24-1 and TRBJ1-5; 11 bases are shared with TRBD1. V lost 10 bases, J lost 0 bases, and 16 bases stayed unmatched. The CDR3 runs 19 residues. In germline, CDR1 is KGHDR, CDR2 SFDVKD. The CDR3 loop reads CATIFSGTGGSFSNQPQHF. In DNA, the CDR3 is TGTGCCACGATCTTCTCCGGGACAGGGGGATCCTTTAGCAATCAGCCCCAGCATTTT.

The chain recombines TRBV20-1 with TRBJ2-3; D possibly corresponds to TRBD2 (6 bases). The V end lost 3 bases, the J end lost 6 bases, and 19 bases lay between the germline ends. Per germline, CDR1 DFQATT and CDR2 SNEGSKA (reference sequence). The CDR3 sequence is 15 residues long. Here the CDR3 DNA reads TGCAGTGCTAGGGGGGGTGGAGGGCTGCGGGATACGCAGTATTTT. Protein: CSARGGGGLRDTQYF.

The chain recombines TRBV4-1 with TRBJ2-5; D not certain. This CDR3 contains 15 residues. V lost 4 bases and J lost 2, with 14 bases in between. The germline gives CDR1 MGHRA, CDR2 YSYEKL. CDR3 sequence: CASSLGVAYQETQYF. Here the CDR3 DNA reads TGCGCCAGCAGCCTTGGGGTAGCATATCAAGAGACCCAGTACTTC.

A few counts support this clonotype. A read error is possible here, since a much larger clone lies one base away. The rearrangement links TRBV27 to TRBJ1-5; the match to TRBD1 covers 11 bases. The V segment lost 5 bases and the J segment 6 bases; nucleotides outside the gene matches: 3. There are 14 residues in the CDR3. From germline, CDR1 is MNHEY and CDR2 SMNVEV (reference sequence). CDR3 DNA: TGTGCCAGCAGTGCCGGGACAGGGGGTCAGCCCCAGCATTTT. Residues: CASSAGTGGQPQHF.